The 23 T cell receptor beta chains below come from one sample, sequenced in a study of human T cells and chemical hapten exposure. TCRdb used MiXCR to reprocess the 5' RACE reads, holding one entry per CDR3 protein. The sample lists 81,000 or so distinct CDR3 sequences, approximately 7.7% occurring once. Unfractionated whole blood served as the source for total RNA extraction. The receptors stem from a male donor in good health.

The chain recombines TRBV3-1 with TRBJ2-5; 13 bases are a match to TRBD2. The CDR3 has 16 residues. Germline V gene lookup returns CDR1 LGHDT and CDR2 YNNKEL (reference sequence). V shed 4 bases and J 5 bases; nucleotides not matched to a gene: 7. Here the CDR3 DNA reads TGTGCCAGCAGCCGCGGACTAGCGGGGGTAACGGAGACCCAGTACTTC. This gives the protein CASSRGLAGVTETQYF.

There are many counts of this clonotype. V is TRBV7-9 and J is TRBJ1-1; possible D gene TRBD1, 5 bases. This CDR3 spans 15 amino acids. Germline CDR1 reads SEHNR; CDR2 reads FQNEAQ (reference sequence). The V gene lost 8 bases and the J gene lost 2 bases, with 18 bases spanning the gap. The CDR3 DNA reads as TGTGCCAGCCGCTCCCGGTCGGGGACTAACACTGAAGCTTTCTTT. Protein: CASRSRSGTNTEAFF.

This clonotype was counted between two and nine times. The chain joins TRBV6-2 or TRBV6-3 to TRBJ2-3; D is unclear. This CDR3 is 13 amino acids long. The V end lost 2 bases, the J end lost 4 bases, and 7 bases lay between the germline ends. CDR1 and CDR2 from the germline V gene are MNHEY and SVGEGT. The CDR3 sequence is CASSYVGADTQYF. Here the CDR3 DNA reads TGTGCCAGCAGTTACGTGGGTGCAGATACGCAGTATTTT.

This clonotype was seen more than once but under ten times. The chain joins TRBV6-6 to TRBJ2-3; D may be TRBD2 (6 bases). The CDR3 runs 16 residues. Trimming left V 6 bases short and J 6 bases short, with 22 bases between. Per the germline V gene, CDR1 is MNHNY and CDR2 is SVGAGI (reference sequence). The CDR3 region has the DNA TGTGCCAGCAGAAACGCCCCGGGAGCTACGGTGGATACGCAGTATTTT. Amino acids: CASRNAPGATVDTQYF.

At least ten counts were recorded for this clonotype. V gene TRBV20-1 combines with J gene TRBJ2-7; D unresolved. The V end was cut by 0 bases, the J end by 0 bases, with 15 bases between. This CDR3 region has 16 residues. Germline loops: CDR1 DFQATT, CDR2 SNEGSKA (reference sequence). The CDR3 DNA reads TGCAGTGCTAGAGACACCGGAGACCCCAGCTCCTACGAGCAGTACTTC. Translating gives CSARDTGDPSSYEQYF.

In its sample, this clonotype was seen many times. The rearrangement joins TRBV20-1 to TRBJ2-6; TRBD1 aligns across 7 bases. The CDR3 covers 18 residues. Germline CDR1 and CDR2: DFQATT and SNEGSKA (reference sequence). The V and J ends lost 3 bases and 2 bases, in that order; junction bases with no gene match: 13. The CDR3 is CSASGNRGSYAGANVLTF. In DNA, the CDR3 is TGCAGTGCTAGTGGAAACAGGGGTTCGTATGCTGGGGCCAACGTCCTGACTTTC.

The chain is built from TRBV15 and TRBJ1-1, with D unresolved. CDR3 length equals 12 residues. Deletions cut 0 bases from V and 7 bases from J, with 6 bases between. Germline V CDR1 and CDR2: LNHNV, YYDKDF (reference sequence). The DNA of the CDR3 is TGTGCCACCAGCAGAGACGGGAGTGAAGCTTTCTTT. It specifies CATSRDGSEAFF.

The chain combines TRBV7-2 with TRBJ2-2; TRBD2 matches at 10 bases. The CDR3 is made up of 18 amino acids. V shed 2 bases, J shed 3 bases, and the junction held 9 bases outside the gene matches. Germline V gene lookup returns CDR1 SGHTA and CDR2 FQGNSA. The CDR3 sequence: CASSLKALAGSYTGELFF. The CDR3 coding sequence is TGTGCCAGCAGCTTAAAGGCACTAGCGGGGAGTTACACCGGGGAGCTGTTTTTT.

This clonotype was recorded many times. The chain couples TRBV7-2 to TRBJ2-7; no reliable D call. The germline V gene encodes CDR1 SGHTA and CDR2 FQGNSA. Deletions cut 3 bases from V and 2 bases from J, with 14 bases between. CDR3 length: 15 residues. In DNA form, the CDR3 reads TGTGCCAGCAGCTTCCGGCAGGCAGACCCCTACGAGCAGTACTTC. Encoded protein: CASSFRQADPYEQYF.

This clonotype appeared a few times. This chain uses TRBV3-1 with TRBJ1-2; TRBD1 agrees at 10 bases. The CDR3 is made up of 14 amino acids. Trimming at V came to 6 bases and at J to 4 bases, leaving 5 bases not matched to a gene. The V gene's germline CDR1 is LGHDT and CDR2 YNNKEL (reference sequence). CDR3 sequence: CASSDRGLSYGYTF. The DNA for the CDR3 is TGTGCCAGCAGTGACAGGGGGCTTAGCTATGGCTACACCTTC.

J is TRBJ2-1 and V is TRBV7-9; 9 bases line up with TRBD1. CDR1 and CDR2 (germline): SEHNR, FQNEAQ (reference sequence). J gave up 8 bases and V 3 bases, and 2 bases lay outside the gene matches. The CDR3 sequence is 13 residues long. CDR3 in amino acids: CASSLGQGDEQFF. The DNA for the CDR3 is TGTGCCAGCAGCTTGGGACAGGGCGATGAGCAGTTCTTC.

This clonotype was observed at least ten times. The genes are TRBV20-1 and TRBJ2-7; the D gene is possibly TRBD1 (6 bases). Looked up from germline, CDR1 is DFQATT and CDR2 is SNEGSKA (reference sequence). Trimming removed 6 bases from V and 7 bases from J, with 22 bases in between. CDR3 length equals 14 residues. This CDR3 is CSAILGDTLGEQYF. The CDR3 DNA sequence: TGCAGTGCCATCCTAGGGGACACGCTGGGGGAGCAGTACTTC.

V usage is TRBV12-3 or TRBV12-4 and J usage is TRBJ1-5, with a possible D match to TRBD1 (5 bases). V was cut by 6 bases and J by 7 bases, with 16 bases left in between. The CDR3 runs 14 residues. CDR3 region: CASSTGPGEQPQHF. The CDR3 region has the DNA TGTGCCAGCAGCACGGGACCGGGCGAACAGCCCCAGCATTTT.

This clonotype was observed many times. The J gene is TRBJ1-3, the V gene TRBV10-3; D unresolved. Germline V gene lookup returns CDR1 ENHRY and CDR2 SYGVKD. The V gene lost 3 bases and the J gene lost 0 bases, with 12 bases spanning the gap. The length of the CDR3 is 16 residues. CDR3 nucleotides: TGTGCCATCAGTGATGTTAACAACTTCTCTGGAAACACCATATATTTT. The encoded protein is CAISDVNNFSGNTIYF.

This clonotype was picked up a small number of times. The chain is built from TRBV27 and TRBJ1-3; D is uncertain. The CDR3 totals 15 residues. The germline V gene has CDR1 MNHEY and CDR2 SMNVEV (reference sequence). Trimming pared 6 bases from V and 0 bases from J, leaving 12 bases between. CDR3 bases: TGTGCCAGCAGGGGTTCAGTTAGCTCTGGAAACACCATATATTTT. As protein: CASRGSVSSGNTIYF.

The chain is built from TRBV6-2 or TRBV6-3 and TRBJ1-3, with TRBD1 identical over 9 bases. Per the germline V gene, CDR1 is MNHEY and CDR2 is SVGEGT. The CDR3 contains 17 residues. Losses at the gene ends were 6 bases for V and 3 bases for J; bases not matched to a gene: 12. For the CDR3, the DNA is TGTGCCAGCAGCCACCCGGACAGGGGAATGAATGGAAACACCATATATTTT. This sequence encodes CASSHPDRGMNGNTIYF.

The gene calls are TRBV29-1 and TRBJ1-1, with D maybe TRBD1 (6 bases). Looked up from germline, CDR1 is SQVTM and CDR2 is ANQGSEA. The CDR3 runs 13 residues. Trimming removed 6 bases from V and 0 bases from J, with 11 bases in between. Here the CDR3 reads CSVRQGMNTEAFF. The CDR3 region has the DNA TGCAGCGTCAGGCAGGGGATGAACACTGAAGCTTTCTTT. Full variable domain (outside the CDR3, taken from reference TRBV29-1 and TRBJ1-1): SAVISQKPSRDICQRGTSLTIQCQVDSQVTMMFWYRQQPGQSLTLIATANQGSEATYESGFVIDKFPISRPNLTFSTLTVSNMSPEDSSIYLCSVRQGMNTEAFFGQGTRLTVV.

The chain is built from TRBV5-1 and TRBJ2-3; D is unresolved. V was pared by 0 bases and J by 4 bases, with 21 bases between. Per germline, CDR1 SGHRS and CDR2 YFSETQ. CDR3 length equals 18 residues. CDR3 DNA: TGCGCCAGCAGCTTGGCAATGCGTTTGGCAGTTCGATCAGATACGCAGTATTTT. Amino acids: CASSLAMRLAVRSDTQYF.

This clonotype was counted ten times or more. The chain employs TRBV4-2 and TRBJ1-6, with 10 bases aligning to TRBD1. The germline gives CDR1 LGHNA, CDR2 YNFKEQ. The CDR3 has 18 amino acids. The J segment lost 7 bases and the V segment lost 1 base, leaving 10 bases of the junction unmatched. CDR3 sequence: CASSQAPQTGGWNSPLHF. The CDR3 DNA reads as TGTGCCAGCAGCCAAGCTCCCCAGACAGGGGGCTGGAATTCACCCCTCCACTTT.

V usage is TRBV25-1 and J usage is TRBJ2-1, with 8 positions matching TRBD1. Trimming at V came to 4 bases and at J to 15 bases, leaving 11 bases not matched to a gene. Germline assignment: CDR1 MGHDK and CDR2 SYGVNS. The CDR3 length is 13 residues. The CDR3 region is CASSASTGVMMFF. The CDR3 DNA is TGTGCCAGCAGTGCCTCGACAGGGGTTATGATGTTCTTC.

Only a few counts were recorded for this clonotype. The J gene is TRBJ1-1, the V gene TRBV20-1; tentatively, D is TRBD1 (6 bases). The V and J ends lost 0 bases and 1 base respectively, with 12 bases between them. Germline V CDR1 and CDR2: DFQATT, SNEGSKA (reference sequence). This CDR3 is 15 amino acids long. The CDR3 loop reads CSARDIRTANTEAFF. The CDR3 DNA sequence: TGCAGTGCTAGAGATATAAGGACAGCGAACACTGAAGCTTTCTTT.

The chain carries TRBV12-3 or TRBV12-4 and TRBJ1-2, with D possibly matching TRBD1 (6 bases). Trimming cost V 3 bases and J 7 bases, with 12 bases left between them. The CDR3 loop spans 13 amino acids. CDR3 sequence reads: CASSFGGPGGYTF. The CDR3 nucleotides are TGTGCCAGCAGTTTTGGGGGGCCCGGTGGCTACACCTTC.

CDR3 residues: CASSFGGGQGPEAFF. CDR3 DNA: TGTGCCAGCAGCTTCGGAGGAGGGCAGGGCCCTGAAGCTTTCTTT. The chain employs TRBV5-4 and TRBJ1-1; a weak D match, TRBD1 (5 bases). The CDR3 is made up of 15 amino acids. Germline V gene lookup returns CDR1 SGHNT and CDR2 YYREEE (reference sequence). Between the trimmed V and J ends, which lost 2 bases and 6 bases, there was a span of 17 bases.